A selection of T cell receptor beta chains follows, all from one sample in a study of blood T cell repertoires in COVID-19. Generated by immunoSEQ multiplex PCR, the TCRdb table keeps only in-frame clones and is missing some. The table shows fewer than 150,000 clones, with around 85% occurring only once. Source material: peripheral blood. These TCRs come from a human donor in a cohort sampled during active COVID-19. CDR3s include the opening cysteine and the closing phenylalanine or tryptophan. The D gene is left open where the match is weak. Rows give clone size only sometimes, using once, few, many, or a class for an expanded clone.

. | TRBD2 | TRBJ2-1 | TRBV6-5 | CASSFGLAGGNEQFF | TGTGCCAGCAGTTTCGGACTAGCGGGGGGAAATGAGCAGTTCTTC
. | . | TRBJ1-2 | TRBV7-2 | CASSLDRANGYTF | TGTGCCAGCAGCTTAGACAGGGCTAATGGCTACACCTTC
. | . | TRBJ1-1 | TRBV19 | CASSVKGDTEAFF | TGTGCCAGTAGTGTTAAGGGGGACACTGAAGCTTTCTTT
few | . | TRBJ2-3 | TRBV5-1 | CASKTGGGDTQYF | TGCGCCAGCAAAACGGGGGGCGGAGATACGCAGTATTTT
. | . | TRBJ1-2 | TRBV6-5 | CASSSETDYGYTF | TGTGCCAGCAGTTCCGAGACAGACTATGGCTACACCTTC
. | . | TRBJ1-2 | TRBV14 | CASSQEGALIGYTF | TGTGCCAGCAGCCAAGAAGGGGCCCTTATCGGCTACACCTTC
. | . | TRBJ1-1 | TRBV19 | CASSVGHSDTEAFF | TGTGCCAGTAGTGTCGGACACTCGGACACTGAAGCTTTCTTT
. | TRBD1 | TRBJ1-5 | TRBV13 | CASSFRGVGQPQHF | TGTGCCAGCAGCTTCAGGGGGGTGGGTCAGCCCCAGCATTTT
. | . | TRBJ2-3 | TRBV10-1 | CASSVGEAPDTQYF | TGCGCCAGCAGTGTTGGGGAGGCCCCAGATACGCAGTATTTT
. | . | TRBJ1-3 | TRBV2 | CASSERSSGNTIYF | TGTGCCAGCAGTGAGCGGTCCTCTGGAAACACCATATATTTT
few | . | TRBJ2-5 | TRBV3-1/TRBV3-2 | CASSQDRVQETQYF | TGTGCCAGCAGCCAAGATCGGGTCCAAGAGACCCAGTACTTC
. | . | TRBJ1-5 | TRBV10-3 | CAISTEGFNQPQHF | TGTGCCATCAGTACGGAGGGTTTCAATCAGCCCCAGCATTTT
. | . | TRBJ2-1 | TRBV25-1 | CASSALGGPYNEQFF | TGTGCCAGCAGTGCCCTAGGAGGACCCTACAATGAGCAGTTCTTC
. | TRBD2 | TRBJ2-5 | TRBV5-6 | CASRQLSSGRALETQYF | TGTGCCAGCAGACAATTGAGTAGCGGGAGGGCCTTGGAGACCCAGTACTTC
. | . | TRBJ1-1 | TRBV30 | CAWSRGKTNTEAFF | TGTGCCTGGAGCAGGGGCAAGACAAACACTGAAGCTTTCTTT
. | . | TRBJ2-6 | TRBV24-1 | CATSDDQGPFSGANVLTF | TGTGCCACCAGTGATGACCAGGGGCCCTTTTCTGGGGCCAACGTCCTGACTTTC
. | . | TRBJ1-3 | TRBV30 | CAWSRGHRAGNTIYF | TGTGCCTGGAGCAGGGGACACCGAGCGGGAAACACCATATATTTT
. | . | TRBJ1-4 | TRBV6-5 | CASRTSGAGEKLFF | TGTGCCAGCAGGACCTCAGGGGCGGGTGAAAAACTGTTTTTT
. | . | TRBJ2-3 | TRBV3-1/TRBV3-2 | CASSQFQTSTDTQYF | TGTGCCAGCAGCCAATTCCAGACTAGCACAGATACGCAGTATTTT
. | . | TRBJ1-4 | TRBV9 | CASSVGGIEEKLFF | TGTGCCAGCAGCGTAGGAGGGATAGAAGAAAAACTGTTTTTT
. | TRBD2 | TRBJ2-3 | TRBV5-5 | CASSLVVAGGTDTQYF | TGTGCCAGCAGCTTGGTTGTAGCGGGGGGCACAGATACGCAGTATTTT
. | . | TRBJ2-3 | TRBV7-2 | CASSLSLSTDTQYF | TGTGCCAGCAGCTTATCTCTGAGCACAGATACGCAGTATTTT
. | . | TRBJ2-5 | TRBV13 | CASSPTGGLQETQYF | TGTGCCAGCAGCCCGACTGGAGGACTCCAAGAGACCCAGTACTTC
. | . | TRBJ2-3 | TRBV7-2 | CASSVPPADTQYF | TGTGCCAGCAGCGTTCCTCCCGCAGATACGCAGTATTTT
. | . | TRBJ2-2 | TRBV7-6 | CASSSRAGDSGELFF | TGTGCCAGCAGTTCCCGGGCAGGGGATTCGGGGGAGCTGTTTTTT
. | . | TRBJ1-3 | TRBV30 | CAWRISSPIYF | TGTGCCTGGAGAATAAGCTCCCCCATATATTTT
. | . | TRBJ1-1 | TRBV5-4 | CASSLMQGPTEAFF | TGTGCCAGCAGCTTGATGCAGGGGCCCACTGAAGCTTTCTTT
. | . | TRBJ2-2 | TRBV5-1 | CASSLAGTPNTGELFF | TGCGCCAGCAGCTTGGCCGGGACACCGAACACCGGGGAGCTGTTTTTT
few | . | TRBJ1-4 | TRBV5-1 | CASSFLGQNEKLFF | TGCGCCAGCAGCTTTCTAGGTCAGAATGAAAAACTGTTTTTT
. | . | TRBJ1-2 | TRBV28 | CASITLGGGAHEGYTF | TGTGCCAGCATCACGCTTGGTGGGGGCGCCCATGAAGGCTACACCTTC
. | TRBD2 | TRBJ2-1 | TRBV20-1 | CSASLWTSGGARDEQFF | TGCAGTGCTAGTCTTTGGACTAGCGGGGGGGCCAGGGATGAGCAGTTCTTC
once | . | TRBJ1-1 | TRBV10-3 | CAISADSWNTEAFF | TGTGCCATCAGTGCGGACAGCTGGAACACTGAAGCTTTCTTT
. | . | TRBJ2-1 | TRBV6-4 | CASSTGVNNEQFF | TGTGCCAGCAGTACAGGTGTTAACAATGAGCAGTTCTTC
once | TRBD1 | TRBJ2-7 | TRBV3-1/TRBV3-2 | CASSPRPDRAYEQYF | TGTGCCAGCAGCCCGAGGCCGGACAGGGCCTACGAGCAGTACTTC
. | . | TRBJ2-5 | TRBV7-9 | CASSSLRAFGGGQETQYF | TGTGCCAGCAGCTCACTTCGGGCCTTCGGAGGCGGGCAAGAGACCCAGTACTTC
. | . | TRBJ2-2 | TRBV11-2 | CASSANIPSISNTGELFF | TGTGCCAGCTCTGCCAACATCCCATCCATATCGAACACCGGGGAGCTGTTTTTT
. | TRBD2 | TRBJ2-1 | TRBV4-3 | CASSLLADPYNEQFF | TGCGCCAGCAGCCTACTAGCGGATCCTTACAATGAGCAGTTCTTC
. | . | TRBJ2-6 | TRBV5-6 | CASSFGGANVLTF | TGTGCCAGCAGCTTTGGCGGGGCCAACGTCCTGACTTTC
. | TRBD1 | TRBJ1-1 | TRBV5-4 | CASSDRVVTEAFF | TGTGCCAGCAGCGACAGGGTGGTTACTGAAGCTTTCTTT
. | TRBD1 | TRBJ1-1 | TRBV13 | CASRLGQVNTEAFF | TGTGCCAGCAGACTGGGACAGGTGAACACTGAAGCTTTCTTT
few | TRBD1 | TRBJ1-5 | TRBV24-1 | CATSETDRGNNQPQHF | TGTGCCACCAGTGAGACGGACAGGGGAAACAATCAGCCCCAGCATTTT
. | TRBD1 | TRBJ1-1 | TRBV6-5 | CAVRDRKVNTEAFF | TGTGCCGTCCGGGACAGAAAGGTGAACACTGAAGCTTTCTTT
. | . | TRBJ2-1 | TRBV6-6 | CASGRRTTGSNEQFF | TGTGCCAGCGGCAGGCGAACTACAGGTAGTAATGAGCAGTTCTTC
. | . | TRBJ1-2 | TRBV5-6 | CASSLVGGEGYTF | TGTGCCAGCAGCTTGGTTGGCGGGGAAGGCTACACCTTC
many | . | TRBJ2-3 | TRBV7-2 | CASSYQSTDTQYF | TGTGCCAGCAGCTATCAGAGCACAGATACGCAGTATTTT
. | . | TRBJ2-5 | TRBV19 | CASSAGGETQYF | TGTGCCAGTAGTGCTGGAGGGGAGACCCAGTACTTC
. | . | TRBJ1-3 | TRBV18 | CASSTGQGQNTIYF | TGTGCCAGCTCAACCGGACAAGGGCAGAACACCATATATTTT
once | . | TRBJ1-2 | TRBV6-4 | CASSDSGAYGYTF | TGTGCCAGCAGTGACTCGGGGGCCTATGGCTACACCTTC
. | . | TRBJ1-6 | TRBV4-1 | CASSLQGGNSPLHF | TGCGCCAGCAGCCTTCAGGGAGGGAATTCACCCCTCCACTTT
. | TRBD1 | TRBJ2-2 | TRBV9 | CASSWGTGETTGELFF | TGTGCCAGCAGCTGGGGGACAGGGGAAACCACCGGGGAGCTGTTTTTT
. | . | TRBJ2-2 | TRBV4-1 | CASSRVQSSPPGELFF | TGCGCCAGCAGCCGAGTTCAATCCTCCCCCCCCGGGGAGCTGTTTTTT
few | TRBD2 | TRBJ2-3 | TRBV28 | CASSYPSGLRSSTQYF | TGTGCCAGCAGTTACCCTAGCGGATTACGCTCTAGCACGCAGTATTTT
. | . | TRBJ2-4 | TRBV7-3 | CASAAGAKNIQYF | TGTGCCAGCGCGGCGGGTGCCAAAAACATTCAGTACTTC
. | . | TRBJ1-1 | TRBV20-1 | CSARTEEAFF | TGCAGTGCTAGGACAGAGGAAGCTTTCTTT
. | . | TRBJ1-1 | TRBV5-6 | CASSVQGYVTEAFF | TGTGCCAGCAGCGTACAGGGATATGTCACTGAAGCTTTCTTT
. | TRBD2 | TRBJ2-1 | TRBV18 | CASSPPASGSGVPFF | TGTGCCAGCTCACCACCGGCTAGCGGGAGCGGTGTTCCGTTCTTC
. | TRBD2 | TRBJ2-1 | TRBV6-6 | CASRPAGERNEQFF | TGTGCCAGCAGGCCAGCGGGAGAGAGGAATGAGCAGTTCTTC
. | . | TRBJ1-6 | TRBV27 | CASSPGTPSPLHF | TGTGCCAGCAGTCCGGGGACTCCTTCACCCCTCCACTTT
. | . | TRBJ2-3 | TRBV6-2/TRBV6-3 | CASSYAAGSDTQYF | TGTGCCAGCAGTTACGCGGCAGGGTCAGATACGCAGTATTTT
once | . | TRBJ2-7 | TRBV7-2 | CASSSFIEQYF | TGTGCCAGCAGCTCCTTTATCGAGCAGTACTTC